This T cell receptor beta chain came from a study of blood T cell repertoires in COVID-19. Turning to the study itself: Samples taken during acute and convalescent COVID-19 were collected in the United States, Italy and Spain. PBMCs, B-cell-depleted T cells, or T cells provided the cDNA or gDNA that made up the material.

Authors' methods: Amplifying reference gene primers gave estimates of nucleated cell counts. Generated by immunoSEQ multiplex PCR, the TCRdb table keeps only in-frame clones and is missing some. The V and J calls and clone size were taken over from that table, and D and trimming were inferred from the DNA. Here the sample spans roughly 100,000 clones, roughly 82% being singletons. The J segment lost 4 bases and the V segment lost 0 bases, leaving 7 bases of the junction unmatched. Germline V gene data show CDR1 as SGDLS and CDR2 as YYNGEE. The CDR3 runs 16 residues. This clonotype was obtained from a human donor in a cohort sampled during active COVID-19. J is TRBJ1-3 and V is TRBV9; 7 nucleotides match TRBD1. Sequencing was done on a sample of peripheral blood. CDR3 region: CASSVVGRGSGNTIYF. The CDR3 DNA is TGTGCCAGCAGCGTAGTGGGCAGGGGGTCCGGAAACACCATATATTTT.